This paragraph covers one T cell receptor (beta chain) sequence. The data derive from a study of beta chain features in type 1 diabetes. In all sorted populations, purity surpassed 95%. The CDR3 runs 12 residues. Looked up from germline, CDR1 is SGHRS and CDR2 is YFSETQ. Trimming cost V 3 bases and J 4 bases, with 7 bases left between them. TCRB transcripts that were expressed got sequenced, as all of the isolated RNA had been reverse transcribed. Roughly 3.6 million reads per sample on average were obtained from naive, central memory and regulatory T cell samples. Repertoires were generated with immunoSEQ multiplex PCR, while TCRdb's copy carries only in-frame clones and drops some. The sample includes 500,000 to 700,000 clones, around 16% of them seen just once.

This receptor was identified in a man aged 18 to 35 in good health. The J gene is TRBJ2-5, the V gene TRBV5-1; the D gene could be TRBD1 or TRBD2 (5 bases each). Sequenced: naive CD4+ T cells from blood. CDR3 residues: CASSSGTETQYF. CDR3 in DNA: TGCGCCAGCAGCTCCGGGACAGAGACCCAGTACTTC.